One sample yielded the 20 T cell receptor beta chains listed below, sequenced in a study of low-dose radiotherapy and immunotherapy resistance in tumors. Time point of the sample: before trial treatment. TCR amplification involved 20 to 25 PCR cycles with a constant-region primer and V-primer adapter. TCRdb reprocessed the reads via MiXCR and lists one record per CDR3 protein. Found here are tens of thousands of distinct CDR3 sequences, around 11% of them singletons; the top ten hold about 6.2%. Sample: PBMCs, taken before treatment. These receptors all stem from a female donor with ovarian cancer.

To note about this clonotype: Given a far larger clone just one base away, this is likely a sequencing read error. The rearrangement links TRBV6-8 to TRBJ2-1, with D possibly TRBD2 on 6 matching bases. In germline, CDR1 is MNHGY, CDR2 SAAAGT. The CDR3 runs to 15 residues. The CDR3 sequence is CASIYGGTPSNEQFF. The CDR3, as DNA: TGTGCCAGCATTTACGGCGGGACCCCCTCGAATGAGCAGTTCTTC.

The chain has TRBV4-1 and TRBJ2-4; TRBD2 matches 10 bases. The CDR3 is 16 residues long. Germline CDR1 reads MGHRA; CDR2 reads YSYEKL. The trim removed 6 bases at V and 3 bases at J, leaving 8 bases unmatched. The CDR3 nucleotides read TGCGCCAGCAGTCTTCTAGCGGGAGTGGGCAAAAACATTCAGTACTTC. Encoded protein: CASSLLAGVGKNIQYF.

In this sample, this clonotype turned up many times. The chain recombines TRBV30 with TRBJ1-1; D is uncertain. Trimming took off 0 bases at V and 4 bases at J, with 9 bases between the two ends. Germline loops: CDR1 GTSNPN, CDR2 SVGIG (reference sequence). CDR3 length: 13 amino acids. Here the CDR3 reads CAWSVRLGTEAFF. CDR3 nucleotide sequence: TGTGCCTGGAGTGTACGGTTGGGCACTGAAGCTTTCTTT.

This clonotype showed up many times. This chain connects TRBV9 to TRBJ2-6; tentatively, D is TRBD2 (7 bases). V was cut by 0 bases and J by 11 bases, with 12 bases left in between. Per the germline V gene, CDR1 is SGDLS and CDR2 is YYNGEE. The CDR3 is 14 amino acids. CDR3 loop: CASSVAGGGDVLTF. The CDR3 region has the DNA TGTGCCAGCAGCGTAGCCGGAGGGGGGGACGTCCTGACTTTC.

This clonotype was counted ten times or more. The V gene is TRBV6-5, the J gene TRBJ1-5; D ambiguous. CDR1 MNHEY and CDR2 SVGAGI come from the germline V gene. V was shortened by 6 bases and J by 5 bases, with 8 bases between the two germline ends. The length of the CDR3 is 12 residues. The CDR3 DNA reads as TGTGCCAGCAGGAGCGGGGATCAGCCCCAGCATTTT. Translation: CASRSGDQPQHF.

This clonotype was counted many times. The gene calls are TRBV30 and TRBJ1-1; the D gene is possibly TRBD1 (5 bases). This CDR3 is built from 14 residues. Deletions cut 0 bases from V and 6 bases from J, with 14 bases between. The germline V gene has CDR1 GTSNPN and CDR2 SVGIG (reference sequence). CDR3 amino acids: CAWSVSGEIPEAFF. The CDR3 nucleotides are TGTGCCTGGAGTGTATCGGGGGAGATTCCTGAAGCTTTCTTT.

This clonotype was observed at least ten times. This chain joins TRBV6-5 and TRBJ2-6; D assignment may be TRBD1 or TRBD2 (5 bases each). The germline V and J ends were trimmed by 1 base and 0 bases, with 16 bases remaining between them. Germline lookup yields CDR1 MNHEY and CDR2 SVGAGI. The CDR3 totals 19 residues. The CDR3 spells CASSYLPGRRSSGANVLTF. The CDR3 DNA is TGTGCCAGCAGTTACTTGCCGGGACGGAGGTCCTCTGGGGCCAACGTCCTGACTTTC.

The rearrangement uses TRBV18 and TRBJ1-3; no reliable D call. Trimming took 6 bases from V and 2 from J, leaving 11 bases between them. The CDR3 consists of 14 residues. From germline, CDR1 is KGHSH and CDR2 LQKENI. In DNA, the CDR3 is TGTGCCAGCTCCGAGGGCGCGGCTGGAAACACCATATATTTT. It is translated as CASSEGAAGNTIYF.

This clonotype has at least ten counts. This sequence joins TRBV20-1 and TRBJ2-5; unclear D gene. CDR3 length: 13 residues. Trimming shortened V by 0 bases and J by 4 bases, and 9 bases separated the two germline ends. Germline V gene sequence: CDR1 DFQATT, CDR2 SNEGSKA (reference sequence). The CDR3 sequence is CSARDFTGETQYF. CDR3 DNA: TGCAGTGCTAGAGATTTCACGGGAGAGACCCAGTACTTC.

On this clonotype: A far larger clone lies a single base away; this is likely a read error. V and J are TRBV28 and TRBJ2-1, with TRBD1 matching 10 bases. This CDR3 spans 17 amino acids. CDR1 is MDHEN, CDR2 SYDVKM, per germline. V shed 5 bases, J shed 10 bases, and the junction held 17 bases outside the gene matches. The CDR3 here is CASSTRTPGQGFYEQFF. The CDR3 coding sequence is TGTGCCAGCAGTACCAGGACCCCGGGACAGGGGTTCTACGAGCAGTTCTTC. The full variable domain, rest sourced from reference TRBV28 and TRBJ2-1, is DVKVTQSSRYLVKRTGEKVFLECVQDMDHENMFWYRQDPGLGLRLIYFSYDVKMKEKGDIPEGYSVSREKKERFSLILESASTNQTSMYLCASSTRTPGQGFYEQFFGPGTRLTVL.

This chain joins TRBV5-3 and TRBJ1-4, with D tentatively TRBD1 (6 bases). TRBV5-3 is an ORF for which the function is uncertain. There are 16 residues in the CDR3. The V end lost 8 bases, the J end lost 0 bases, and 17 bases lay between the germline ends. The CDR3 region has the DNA TGTGCCAGCAGCACCGGACAGTGGCCAACTAATGAAAAACTGTTTTTT. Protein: CASSTGQWPTNEKLFF.

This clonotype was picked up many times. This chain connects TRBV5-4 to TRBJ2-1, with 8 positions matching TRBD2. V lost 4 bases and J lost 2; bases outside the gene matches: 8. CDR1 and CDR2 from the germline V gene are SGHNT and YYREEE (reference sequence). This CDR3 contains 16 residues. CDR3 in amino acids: CASSPGGGGTYNEQFF. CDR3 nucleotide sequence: TGTGCCAGCAGCCCTGGGGGCGGGGGGACCTACAATGAGCAGTTCTTC.

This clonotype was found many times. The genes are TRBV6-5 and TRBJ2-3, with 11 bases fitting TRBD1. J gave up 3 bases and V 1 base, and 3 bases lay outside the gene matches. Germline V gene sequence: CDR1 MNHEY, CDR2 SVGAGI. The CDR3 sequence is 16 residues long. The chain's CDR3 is CASSYLGQGETDTQYF. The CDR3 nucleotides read TGTGCCAGCAGTTACTTGGGACAGGGGGAGACAGATACGCAGTATTTT.

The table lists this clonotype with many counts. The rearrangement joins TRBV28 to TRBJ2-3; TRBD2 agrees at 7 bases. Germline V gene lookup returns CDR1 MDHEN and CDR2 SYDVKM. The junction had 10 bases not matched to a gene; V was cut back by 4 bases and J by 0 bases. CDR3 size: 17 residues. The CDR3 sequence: CASSSYQTSRSTDTQYF. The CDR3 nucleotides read TGTGCCAGCAGTTCATACCAGACTAGCCGAAGCACAGATACGCAGTATTTT.

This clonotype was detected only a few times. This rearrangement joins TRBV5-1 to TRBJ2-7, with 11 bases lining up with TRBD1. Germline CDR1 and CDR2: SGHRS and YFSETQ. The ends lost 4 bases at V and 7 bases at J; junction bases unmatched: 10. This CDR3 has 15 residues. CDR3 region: CASSKDRGRRGEQYF. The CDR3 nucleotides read TGCGCCAGCAGCAAGGACAGGGGGCGGAGGGGGGAGCAGTACTTC.

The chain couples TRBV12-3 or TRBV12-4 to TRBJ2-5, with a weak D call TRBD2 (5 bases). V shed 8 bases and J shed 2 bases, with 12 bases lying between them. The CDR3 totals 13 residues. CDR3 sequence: CASLRTSQETQYF. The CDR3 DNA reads TGTGCCAGCCTTAGGACTTCTCAAGAGACCCAGTACTTC.

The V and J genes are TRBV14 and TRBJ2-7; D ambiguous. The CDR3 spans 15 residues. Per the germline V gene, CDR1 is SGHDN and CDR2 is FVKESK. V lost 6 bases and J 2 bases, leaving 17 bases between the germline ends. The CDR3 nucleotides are TGTGCCAGCAGTTACTCCCCCCAGGCGACCTACGAGCAGTACTTC. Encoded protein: CASSYSPQATYEQYF.

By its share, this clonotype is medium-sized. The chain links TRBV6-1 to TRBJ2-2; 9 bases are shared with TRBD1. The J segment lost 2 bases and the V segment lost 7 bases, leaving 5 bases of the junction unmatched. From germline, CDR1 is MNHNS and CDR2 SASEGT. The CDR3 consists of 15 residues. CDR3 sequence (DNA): TGTGCCAGCACCCCGGGACAGGGAAACACCGGGGAGCTGTTTTTT. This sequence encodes CASTPGQGNTGELFF.

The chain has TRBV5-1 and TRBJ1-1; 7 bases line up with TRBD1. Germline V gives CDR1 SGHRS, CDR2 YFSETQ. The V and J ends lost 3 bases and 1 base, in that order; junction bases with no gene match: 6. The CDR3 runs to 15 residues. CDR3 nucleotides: TGCGCCAGCAGCTCCGGACAGGTCCAGAACACTGAAGCTTTCTTT. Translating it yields CASSSGQVQNTEAFF. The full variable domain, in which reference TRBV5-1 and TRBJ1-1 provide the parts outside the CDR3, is KAGVTQTPRYLIKTRGQQVTLSCSPISGHRSVSWYQQTPGQGLQFLFEYFSETQRNKGNFPGRFSGRQFSNSRSEMNVSTLELGDSALYLCASSSGQVQNTEAFFGQGTRLTVV.

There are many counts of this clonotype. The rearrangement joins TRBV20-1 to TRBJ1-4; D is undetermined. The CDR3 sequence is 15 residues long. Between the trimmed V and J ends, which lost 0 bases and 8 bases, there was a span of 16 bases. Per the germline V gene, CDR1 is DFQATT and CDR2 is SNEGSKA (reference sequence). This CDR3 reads CSARDKGLWREKLFF. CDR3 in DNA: TGCAGTGCTAGAGATAAAGGGTTGTGGAGGGAAAAACTGTTTTTT.